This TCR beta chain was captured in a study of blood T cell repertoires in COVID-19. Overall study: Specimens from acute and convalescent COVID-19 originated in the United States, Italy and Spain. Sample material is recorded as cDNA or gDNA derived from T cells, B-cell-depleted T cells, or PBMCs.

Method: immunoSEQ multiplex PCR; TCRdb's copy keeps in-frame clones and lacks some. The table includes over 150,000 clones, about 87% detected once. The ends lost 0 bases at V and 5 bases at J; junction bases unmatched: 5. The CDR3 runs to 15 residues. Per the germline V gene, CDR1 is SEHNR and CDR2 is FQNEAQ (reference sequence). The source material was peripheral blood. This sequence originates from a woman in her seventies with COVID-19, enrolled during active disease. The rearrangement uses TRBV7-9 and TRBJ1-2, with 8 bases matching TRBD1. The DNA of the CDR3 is TGTGCCAGCAGCTTAGCCCCCACAGGGGGGTATGGCTACACCTTC. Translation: CASSLAPTGGYGYTF.